This passage covers 10 T cell receptor beta chains from one sample sequenced in a study of blood T cell repertoires in COVID-19. Sequencing used immunoSEQ multiplex PCR; TCRdb keeps in-frame clones, though not all of them. This table holds 100,000 or so clones, 80% to 90% found once. Material: peripheral blood. The receptors shown here come from a human donor in a cohort sampled during active COVID-19.

The CDR3 DNA sequence: TGTGCCAGCAGTTTGGGCGGGAGGAACTATGGCTACACCTTC. This encodes CASSLGGRNYGYTF. V usage is TRBV28 and J usage is TRBJ1-2, with D unresolved. The CDR3 extends over 14 amino acids. Germline CDR1 reads MDHEN; CDR2 reads SYDVKM. V gave up 3 bases and J gave up 2 bases, with 10 bases separating them.

The chain uses TRBV7-2 and TRBJ2-3; 11 nucleotides align to TRBD2. V was pared by 0 bases and J by 7 bases, with 3 bases of the junction left unmatched. Germline CDR1 SGHTA, CDR2 FQGNSA. There are 15 residues in the CDR3. CDR3 nucleotide sequence: TGTGCCAGCAGCTTAGCCGGGACTAGCGGCTATACGCAGTATTTT. It is translated as CASSLAGTSGYTQYF. Drawing the rest from reference TRBV7-2 and TRBJ2-3, the complete variable domain is GAGVSQSPSNKVTEKGKDVELRCDPISGHTALYWYRQSLGQGLEFLIYFQGNSAPDKSGLPSDRFSAERTGGSVSTLTIQRTQQEDSAVYLCASSLAGTSGYTQYFGPGTRLTVL.

V and J are TRBV7-2 and TRBJ1-5; TRBD1 is a possible D gene (5 bases). Trimming left V 3 bases short and J 4 bases short, with 13 bases between. The CDR3 is made up of 15 amino acids. Germline lookup yields CDR1 SGHTA and CDR2 FQGNSA. This CDR3 reads CASSFLGAGNQPQHF. Here the CDR3 DNA reads TGTGCCAGCAGCTTCCTAGGGGCGGGGAATCAGCCCCAGCATTTT.

This clone was picked up a small number of times. This chain links TRBV2 with TRBJ2-1; 9 bases fit TRBD2. This CDR3 is built from 13 residues. J gave up 10 bases and V 7 bases, and 8 bases lay outside the gene matches. Germline values: CDR1 SNHLY, CDR2 FYNNEI. CDR3 region: CASNLAGNSEQFF. CDR3 in DNA: TGTGCCAGCAACCTAGCGGGGAATTCGGAGCAGTTCTTC.

V usage is TRBV19 and J usage is TRBJ1-4; D unresolved. CDR1 is LNHDA and CDR2 is SQIVND in the germline V gene (reference sequence). V was pared by 4 bases and J by 5 bases, with 11 bases between. The CDR3 length is 14 residues. This CDR3 reads CASSNLEANEKLFF. CDR3 coding DNA: TGTGCCAGTAGTAATTTGGAGGCGAATGAAAAACTGTTTTTT.

This clone was found a few times. This chain uses TRBV11-2 with TRBJ1-1; D unclear. Germline-derived CDR1 and CDR2 are SGHAT and FQNNGV. The CDR3 contains 10 residues. V was pared by 6 bases and J by 4 bases, with 3 bases between. This CDR3 reads CASSRTEAFF. The CDR3 bases are TGTGCCAGCAGTCGCACTGAAGCTTTCTTT.

The gene calls are TRBV28 and TRBJ1-3; TRBD1 matches at 8 bases. Germline loops: CDR1 MDHEN, CDR2 SYDVKM. Germline trimming cut 5 bases from V and 1 base from J; bases unmatched to any gene: 4. The CDR3 is made up of 15 amino acids. CDR3 sequence: CASSRQGASGNTIYF. The CDR3 nucleotides are TGTGCCAGCAGTCGGCAGGGGGCGTCTGGAAACACCATATATTTT.

This clone occurred once. V usage is TRBV6-5 and J usage is TRBJ2-7; 9 bases line up with TRBD1. Trimming took 10 bases from V and 2 from J; bases not matched to a gene: 6. Germline V gives CDR1 MNHEY, CDR2 SVGAGI. This CDR3 comprises 13 residues. CDR3 sequence: CATSGTGTYEQYF. The CDR3 DNA is TGTGCCACGTCCGGGACAGGGACCTACGAGCAGTACTTC.

V usage is TRBV16 and J usage is TRBJ2-4; 8 bases align to TRBD1. Germline assignment: CDR1 KGHSY and CDR2 FQNENV. V was pared by 5 bases and J by 0 bases, with 6 bases of the junction left unmatched. The CDR3 has 16 residues. CDR3: CASSVTGALAKNIQYF. CDR3 in DNA: TGTGCCAGCAGCGTGACAGGGGCACTAGCCAAAAACATTCAGTACTTC.

This chain joins TRBV9 and TRBJ1-3, with unresolved D. Looked up from germline, CDR1 is SGDLS and CDR2 is YYNGEE. Trimming stripped 3 bases from V and 1 base from J, with 8 bases between. The CDR3 loop spans 14 amino acids. CDR3 residues: CASSGGFSGNTIYF. CDR3 nucleotide sequence: TGTGCCAGCAGCGGAGGGTTTTCTGGAAACACCATATATTTT.